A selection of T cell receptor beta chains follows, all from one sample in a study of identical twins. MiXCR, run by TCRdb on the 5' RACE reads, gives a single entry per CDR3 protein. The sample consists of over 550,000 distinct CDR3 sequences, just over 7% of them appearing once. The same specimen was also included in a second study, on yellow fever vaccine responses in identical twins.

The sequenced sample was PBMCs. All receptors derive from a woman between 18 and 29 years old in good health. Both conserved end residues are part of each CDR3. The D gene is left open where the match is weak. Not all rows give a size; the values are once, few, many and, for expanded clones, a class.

CDR3aa: CSARAYGGGNQPQHF
CDR3nt: TGCAGTGCTAGAGCCTATGGAGGGGGGAATCAGCCCCAGCATTTT
j_gene: TRBJ1-5
d_gene: NA
abundance: NA
len: 15
v_gene: TRBV20-1

CDR3aa: CASSLEGSGYNEQFF
CDR3nt: TGTGCCAGCAGTTTAGAGGGTAGCGGCTACAATGAGCAGTTCTTC
j_gene: TRBJ2-1
d_gene: NA
abundance: few
len: 15
v_gene: TRBV27

CDR3aa: CASSLGTDDYGYTF
CDR3nt: TGTGCCAGCAGCTTAGGGACGGATGACTATGGCTACACCTTC
j_gene: TRBJ1-2
d_gene: NA
abundance: many
len: 14
v_gene: TRBV7-9

CDR3aa: CASRSTSGPYNEQFF
CDR3nt: TGTGCCAGCAGGTCCACTAGCGGGCCCTACAATGAGCAGTTCTTC
j_gene: TRBJ2-1
d_gene: TRBD2
abundance: NA
len: 15
v_gene: TRBV7-8

CDR3aa: CSTPSGSVNEQFF
CDR3nt: TGCAGCACCCCTAGCGGGTCTGTAAATGAGCAGTTCTTC
j_gene: TRBJ2-1
d_gene: TRBD2
abundance: few
len: 13
v_gene: TRBV29-1

CDR3aa: CASSFGGRFPNTEAFF
CDR3nt: TGTGCCAGCAGCTTTGGAGGGAGGTTTCCGAACACTGAAGCTTTCTTT
j_gene: TRBJ1-1
d_gene: NA
abundance: NA
len: 16
v_gene: TRBV5-6

CDR3aa: CASSRWTGGHNEQFF
CDR3nt: TGTGCCAGCAGTCGTTGGACAGGGGGGCACAATGAGCAGTTCTTC
j_gene: TRBJ2-1
d_gene: TRBD1
abundance: NA
len: 15
v_gene: TRBV27

CDR3aa: CASSPWTSGLNTGELFF
CDR3nt: TGTGCCAGCAGCCCCTGGACTAGCGGACTCAACACCGGGGAGCTGTTTTTT
j_gene: TRBJ2-2
d_gene: TRBD2
abundance: many
len: 17
v_gene: TRBV3-1

CDR3aa: CASSRAFQHVDYGYTF
CDR3nt: TGTGCCAGCAGCCGGGCCTTCCAGCATGTGGACTATGGCTACACCTTC
j_gene: TRBJ1-2
d_gene: NA
abundance: NA
len: 16
v_gene: TRBV5-5

CDR3aa: CASRGQGINQPQHF
CDR3nt: TGTGCCAGCAGGGGACAGGGGATAAATCAGCCCCAGCATTTT
j_gene: TRBJ1-5
d_gene: TRBD1
abundance: many
len: 14
v_gene: TRBV2

CDR3aa: CSARDTAANTEAFF
CDR3nt: TGCAGTGCTAGAGATACGGCAGCTAACACTGAAGCTTTCTTT
j_gene: TRBJ1-1
d_gene: NA
abundance: NA
len: 14
v_gene: TRBV20-1

CDR3aa: CASSAEGGAMNTEAFF
CDR3nt: TGTGCCAGCAGTGCAGAAGGGGGGGCAATGAACACTGAAGCTTTCTTT
j_gene: TRBJ1-1
d_gene: NA
abundance: many
len: 16
v_gene: TRBV2

CDR3aa: CASSLAARQGSYNEQFF
CDR3nt: TGTGCCAGCAGCTTAGCAGCGCGTCAGGGTTCCTACAATGAGCAGTTCTTC
j_gene: TRBJ2-1
d_gene: NA
abundance: many
len: 17
v_gene: TRBV7-8

CDR3aa: CSASDRGSSGANVLTF
CDR3nt: TGCAGTGCTTCGGACAGGGGGTCTTCTGGGGCCAACGTCCTGACTTTC
j_gene: TRBJ2-6
d_gene: TRBD1
abundance: many
len: 16
v_gene: TRBV20-1

CDR3aa: CASSLERGVAYNEQFF
CDR3nt: TGTGCCAGCAGCTTAGAACGCGGGGTCGCCTACAATGAGCAGTTCTTC
j_gene: TRBJ2-1
d_gene: NA
abundance: NA
len: 16
v_gene: TRBV7-9

CDR3aa: CASSQSWGYTF
CDR3nt: TGTGCCAGCAGCCAATCATGGGGCTACACCTTC
j_gene: TRBJ1-2
d_gene: NA
abundance: NA
len: 11
v_gene: TRBV6-2/TRBV6-3

CDR3aa: CASSTGGGSGANVLTF
CDR3nt: TGTGCCAGCAGTACGGGGGGCGGCTCTGGGGCCAACGTCCTGACTTTC
j_gene: TRBJ2-6
d_gene: NA
abundance: NA
len: 16
v_gene: TRBV6-1

CDR3aa: CASSLARGTGAYDEQFF
CDR3nt: TGTGCCAGCAGCTTAGCGCGCGGGACAGGGGCCTACGATGAGCAGTTCTTC
j_gene: TRBJ2-1
d_gene: TRBD1
abundance: NA
len: 17
v_gene: TRBV7-2

CDR3aa: CAIITGVTNEKLFF
CDR3nt: TGTGCCATCATTACGGGGGTAACTAATGAAAAACTGTTTTTT
j_gene: TRBJ1-4
d_gene: NA
abundance: many
len: 14
v_gene: TRBV10-3

CDR3aa: CASSPPAGTGSYNEQFF
CDR3nt: TGTGCCAGCAGTCCGCCGGCCGGGACAGGGAGTTACAATGAGCAGTTCTTC
j_gene: TRBJ2-1
d_gene: TRBD1
abundance: many
len: 17
v_gene: TRBV12-3/TRBV12-4

CDR3aa: CASSSPGQGAKNEQFF
CDR3nt: TGTGCCAGCAGCTCCCCGGGGCAGGGGGCGAAAAATGAGCAGTTCTTC
j_gene: TRBJ2-1
d_gene: TRBD1
abundance: few
len: 16
v_gene: TRBV7-6

CDR3aa: CASSFGQYTGELFF
CDR3nt: TGTGCCAGCAGTTTCGGCCAGTACACCGGGGAGCTGTTTTTT
j_gene: TRBJ2-2
d_gene: NA
abundance: NA
len: 14
v_gene: TRBV27

CDR3aa: CASSGGLAGIAEQYF
CDR3nt: TGTGCCAGCAGCGGGGGACTAGCGGGGATCGCCGAGCAGTACTTC
j_gene: TRBJ2-7
d_gene: TRBD2
abundance: once
len: 15
v_gene: TRBV6-1

CDR3aa: CASSQTTGNTGELFF
CDR3nt: TGCGCCAGCAGCCAAACCACAGGGAACACCGGGGAGCTGTTTTTT
j_gene: TRBJ2-2
d_gene: NA
abundance: many
len: 15
v_gene: TRBV4-1

CDR3aa: CASSSAGGNYNEQFF
CDR3nt: TGTGCCAGCAGCTCAGCGGGAGGCAATTACAATGAGCAGTTCTTC
j_gene: TRBJ2-1
d_gene: TRBD2
abundance: NA
len: 15
v_gene: TRBV7-2

CDR3aa: CASATFYNEQFF
CDR3nt: TGTGCCAGCGCTACCTTCTACAATGAGCAGTTCTTC
j_gene: TRBJ2-1
d_gene: NA
abundance: few
len: 12
v_gene: TRBV11-2

CDR3aa: CASGSWGAYSGNTIYF
CDR3nt: TGTGCCAGCGGGAGTTGGGGGGCTTACTCTGGAAACACCATATATTTT
j_gene: TRBJ1-3
d_gene: NA
abundance: NA
len: 16
v_gene: TRBV7-8

CDR3aa: CSARRGTVGNEQFF
CDR3nt: TGCAGTGCTAGGCGGGGCACGGTAGGCAATGAGCAGTTCTTC
j_gene: TRBJ2-1
d_gene: NA
abundance: once
len: 14
v_gene: TRBV20-1

CDR3aa: CASSFGTGGSASLADTQYF
CDR3nt: TGTGCCAGCAGTTTTGGGACAGGGGGTTCGGCTAGCCTAGCAGATACGCAGTATTTT
j_gene: TRBJ2-3
d_gene: TRBD1
abundance: few
len: 19
v_gene: TRBV27

CDR3aa: CASSPQPEIGTGELFF
CDR3nt: TGTGCCAGCAGCCCCCAGCCGGAGATAGGCACCGGGGAGCTGTTTTTT
j_gene: TRBJ2-2
d_gene: NA
abundance: few
len: 16
v_gene: TRBV7-8

CDR3aa: CASSTGSAGGTGELFF
CDR3nt: TGTGCCAGTAGTACCGGGAGCGCTGGGGGCACCGGGGAGCTGTTTTTT
j_gene: TRBJ2-2
d_gene: NA
abundance: NA
len: 16
v_gene: TRBV19

CDR3aa: CASSPRGTAANEKLFF
CDR3nt: TGTGCCAGCAGCCCAAGAGGGACGGCGGCTAATGAAAAACTGTTTTTT
j_gene: TRBJ1-4
d_gene: NA
abundance: NA
len: 16
v_gene: TRBV7-2

CDR3aa: CSARDQRRPNEQFF
CDR3nt: TGCAGTGCTAGAGATCAGCGGAGACCCAATGAGCAGTTCTTC
j_gene: TRBJ2-1
d_gene: NA
abundance: NA
len: 14
v_gene: TRBV20-1

CDR3aa: CASSPGLAAMVAQYF
CDR3nt: TGCGCCAGCAGCCCGGGACTAGCGGCCATGGTGGCCCAGTACTTC
j_gene: TRBJ2-5
d_gene: TRBD2
abundance: NA
len: 15
v_gene: TRBV5-1

CDR3aa: CASSVQRVAEAFF
CDR3nt: TGTGCCAGCAGCGTCCAGAGGGTGGCTGAAGCTTTCTTT
j_gene: TRBJ1-1
d_gene: NA
abundance: many
len: 13
v_gene: TRBV7-9

CDR3aa: CASSLPPPGHTGELFF
CDR3nt: TGCGCCAGCAGCTTACCCCCCCCGGGGCACACCGGGGAGCTGTTTTTT
j_gene: TRBJ2-2
d_gene: NA
abundance: few
len: 16
v_gene: TRBV5-1

CDR3aa: CASSFGAQGINEQFF
CDR3nt: TGTGCCAGCAGTTTTGGGGCTCAGGGGATTAATGAGCAGTTCTTC
j_gene: TRBJ2-1
d_gene: NA
abundance: few
len: 15
v_gene: TRBV28

CDR3aa: CASSPGPFCGELFF
CDR3nt: TGTGCCAGCAGCCCCGGCCCTTTCTGCGGGGAGCTGTTTTTT
j_gene: TRBJ2-2
d_gene: NA
abundance: NA
len: 14
v_gene: TRBV5-6

CDR3aa: CASSHRDRGSNEQFF
CDR3nt: TGTGCCAGCAGCCATAGGGACAGGGGGTCCAATGAGCAGTTCTTC
j_gene: TRBJ2-1
d_gene: TRBD1
abundance: NA
len: 15
v_gene: TRBV7-9